This T cell receptor (beta chain) stems from a study of beta chain features in type 1 diabetes. Study-level findings and limits: Shortening that was moderate but significant affected the TCRB CDR3s of Type 1 diabetes patients in all four CD4+ subsets.

This clone was found many times. Its specificity is not known. The CDR3 loop spans 14 amino acids. V shed 3 bases, J shed 6 bases, and the junction held 6 bases outside the gene matches. Germline V CDR1 and CDR2: KGHSH, LQKENI. Every isolated RNA sample was fully reverse transcribed, so sequencing captured expressed TCRB transcripts. This table comes from immunoSEQ multiplex PCR, and its TCRdb copy is limited to in-frame clones, with some not included. The sample has 160,000 or so clones, about 10% seen once; the top ten hold around 0.7%. The chain couples TRBV18 to TRBJ2-7; 9 bases match TRBD1. The sample consisted of central memory CD4+ T cells from blood. This clonotype was sampled from a woman aged 25 to 39 with type 1 diabetes. The CDR3 spells CASSPRDRDSEQYF. CDR3 DNA sequence: TGTGCCAGCTCACCCCGGGACAGGGACTCCGAGCAGTACTTC.